This TCR beta chain derives from a study of shared clonotypes between healthy human individuals. Across the whole study: Three CD4 naive, three CD4 memory, two CD8 naive and one CD8 memory plate were used per donor.

This was a deep-level run. Authors' processing steps: Because ImmunoSEQ provided only junction sequences with no quality scores, the filtering differed. Assay used: immunoSEQ multiplex PCR; TCRdb lists only in-frame clones, some missing. V and J calls and clone size are as listed in that table; D and trimming were resolved from the DNA. The table records roughly 2,000,000 clones, about 95% of them present only once. Only CD45RO-negative cells positively selected for CCR7 counted as naive CD8 cells, so terminally differentiated effector memory CD45RA+ cells were excluded. HIV-negative, healthy adults without recent acute infections or vaccinations were the donors. In the case of this clone: Other DNA sequences in the sample encode the same CDR3.

Per the germline V gene, CDR1 is WSHSY and CDR2 is SAAADI. V was clipped by 2 bases and J by 1 base, with 3 bases between them. This CDR3 is built from 12 residues. The sequenced sample was naive CD8+ T cells sorted from blood. The clonotype was recovered from a man between 18 and 35 years old in good health. The chain couples TRBV10-2 to TRBJ2-7, with unresolved D. In nucleotides, the CDR3 is TGCGCCAGCAGTGAGGTTTCCTACGAGCAGTACTTC. Protein sequence: CASSEVSYEQYF.